This is a list of T cell receptor beta chains from one sample in a study of blood T cell repertoires in COVID-19. Produced via immunoSEQ multiplex PCR; TCRdb's table is partial and in-frame only. The sample contains some 160,000 clones, roughly 88% of which appear only once. The sequenced sample was PBMCs or T cells enriched from blood (not recorded which). The receptor source for this set is a woman in her forties or fifties who had recovered from COVID-19. Both conserved end residues are part of each CDR3. The D gene is left open where the match is weak. Clone size is not always given. Where it is, it says once, few, many or a class for expanded clones.

j_gene: TRBJ2-2
v_gene: TRBV11-2
d_gene: -
abundance: -
CDR3aa: CASSLARAGELFF
CDR3nt: TGTGCCAGCAGCTTAGCGCGGGCCGGGGAGCTGTTTTTT

j_gene: TRBJ1-1
v_gene: TRBV7-2
d_gene: -
abundance: -
CDR3aa: CASSIRWGRANTEAFF
CDR3nt: TGTGCCAGCAGCATCAGGTGGGGCCGCGCGAACACTGAAGCTTTCTTT

j_gene: TRBJ2-7
v_gene: TRBV19
d_gene: -
abundance: -
CDR3aa: CASRGPAGTYEQYF
CDR3nt: TGTGCCAGTAGGGGGCCCGCAGGTACCTACGAGCAGTACTTC

j_gene: TRBJ1-5
v_gene: TRBV6-2/TRBV6-3
d_gene: TRBD1
abundance: few
CDR3aa: CASSSQGAQPQHF
CDR3nt: TGTGCCAGCAGTTCACAGGGGGCCCAGCCCCAGCATTTT

j_gene: TRBJ2-3
v_gene: TRBV19
d_gene: -
abundance: -
CDR3aa: CASSIDRFSGSTDTQYF
CDR3nt: TGTGCCAGTAGTATAGATCGATTCAGCGGGAGCACAGATACGCAGTATTTT

j_gene: TRBJ1-3
v_gene: TRBV5-6
d_gene: -
abundance: -
CDR3aa: CASSPRYSGNTIYF
CDR3nt: TGTGCCAGCAGCCCGAGGTACTCTGGAAACACCATATATTTT

j_gene: TRBJ1-2
v_gene: TRBV5-5
d_gene: -
abundance: -
CDR3aa: CASSLAVGSPGTHYGYTF
CDR3nt: TGTGCCAGCAGCTTGGCCGTGGGATCTCCCGGGACACACTATGGCTACACCTTC

j_gene: TRBJ1-5
v_gene: TRBV18
d_gene: -
abundance: many
CDR3aa: CASSSAQDQPQHF
CDR3nt: TGTGCCAGCTCGTCCGCTCAGGATCAGCCCCAGCATTTT

j_gene: TRBJ1-2
v_gene: TRBV9
d_gene: -
abundance: once
CDR3aa: CASSLDGSSAGYTF
CDR3nt: TGTGCCAGCAGCCTCGACGGTAGCTCGGCCGGCTACACCTTC

j_gene: TRBJ2-3
v_gene: TRBV10-1
d_gene: TRBD2
abundance: -
CDR3aa: CASSEKLAGGPGTDTQYF
CDR3nt: TGCGCCAGCAGTGAGAAACTAGCGGGGGGGCCGGGGACAGATACGCAGTATTTT

j_gene: TRBJ2-2
v_gene: TRBV18
d_gene: TRBD2
abundance: -
CDR3aa: CASSPRLAARGANTGELFF
CDR3nt: TGTGCCAGCTCACCACGGCTAGCAGCGCGGGGGGCGAACACCGGGGAGCTGTTTTTT

j_gene: TRBJ1-1
v_gene: TRBV6-6
d_gene: TRBD1
abundance: -
CDR3aa: CATWTGGRGTTEAFF
CDR3nt: TGTGCCACATGGACAGGGGGCCGGGGGACCACTGAAGCTTTCTTT

j_gene: TRBJ1-6
v_gene: TRBV12-3/TRBV12-4
d_gene: -
abundance: -
CDR3aa: CASRQAQNSPLHF
CDR3nt: TGTGCCAGCAGGCAGGCGCAAAATTCACCCCTCCACTTT

j_gene: TRBJ2-1
v_gene: TRBV9
d_gene: -
abundance: -
CDR3aa: CASSVEDSYNEQFF
CDR3nt: TGTGCCAGCAGCGTAGAGGACAGTTACAATGAGCAGTTCTTC

j_gene: TRBJ2-5
v_gene: TRBV5-1
d_gene: TRBD2
abundance: -
CDR3aa: CASSSGLAGGRETQYF
CDR3nt: TGCGCCAGCAGCTCGGGACTAGCGGGGGGGCGGGAGACCCAGTACTTC

j_gene: TRBJ2-7
v_gene: TRBV5-1
d_gene: -
abundance: many
CDR3aa: CASRWGGMEEQYF
CDR3nt: TGCGCCAGCAGATGGGGCGGGATGGAAGAGCAGTACTTC

j_gene: TRBJ2-7
v_gene: TRBV30
d_gene: TRBD1
abundance: -
CDR3aa: CAWSPGQAWRTYEQYF
CDR3nt: TGTGCCTGGAGTCCAGGACAGGCGTGGAGAACCTACGAGCAGTACTTC

j_gene: TRBJ1-3
v_gene: TRBV5-6
d_gene: -
abundance: -
CDR3aa: CASSLERSSGNTIYF
CDR3nt: TGTGCCAGCAGCTTGGAACGGAGCTCTGGAAACACCATATATTTT

j_gene: TRBJ1-1
v_gene: TRBV12-3/TRBV12-4
d_gene: -
abundance: -
CDR3aa: CASSLLEGTEAFF
CDR3nt: TGTGCCAGCTCTCTCCTCGAGGGCACTGAAGCTTTCTTT

j_gene: TRBJ1-1
v_gene: TRBV29-1
d_gene: -
abundance: -
CDR3aa: CSVTTGTEAFF
CDR3nt: TGCAGCGTTACTACAGGGACTGAAGCTTTCTTT

j_gene: TRBJ2-1
v_gene: TRBV11-2
d_gene: -
abundance: -
CDR3aa: CASSLSGTYNEQFF
CDR3nt: TGTGCCAGCAGCCTTAGCGGTACATACAATGAGCAGTTCTTC

j_gene: TRBJ2-3
v_gene: TRBV7-2
d_gene: TRBD1
abundance: -
CDR3aa: CASSSGTGGWADTQYF
CDR3nt: TGTGCCAGCAGCTCTGGGACAGGGGGCTGGGCAGATACGCAGTATTTT

j_gene: TRBJ2-7
v_gene: TRBV6-2/TRBV6-3
d_gene: -
abundance: few
CDR3aa: CASSYLKFEGPLKQYF
CDR3nt: TGTGCCAGCAGTTACCTGAAGTTTGAGGGTCCCCTGAAGCAGTACTTC

j_gene: TRBJ2-1
v_gene: TRBV4-2
d_gene: -
abundance: once
CDR3aa: CASSRSVGTGGFHEQFF
CDR3nt: TGTGCCAGCAGCCGCTCGGTCGGGACGGGGGGCTTCCATGAGCAGTTCTTC

j_gene: TRBJ1-6
v_gene: TRBV27
d_gene: TRBD1
abundance: -
CDR3aa: CASRLRGQGSNSPLHF
CDR3nt: TGTGCCAGCAGACTCCGAGGACAGGGTAGTAATTCACCCCTCCACTTT

j_gene: TRBJ1-1
v_gene: TRBV9
d_gene: TRBD1
abundance: -
CDR3aa: CASSYTGAGTEAFF
CDR3nt: TGTGCCAGCAGCTATACAGGGGCCGGGACTGAAGCTTTCTTT

j_gene: TRBJ2-5
v_gene: TRBV5-4
d_gene: TRBD2
abundance: -
CDR3aa: CASSSSSPRLAGLLETQYF
CDR3nt: TGTGCCAGCAGCTCCTCAAGCCCTCGACTAGCGGGGTTGTTGGAGACCCAGTACTTC

j_gene: TRBJ1-5
v_gene: TRBV6-2/TRBV6-3
d_gene: -
abundance: few
CDR3aa: CASSYAAGLRQPQHF
CDR3nt: TGTGCCAGCAGTTACGCGGCAGGGCTTCGTCAGCCCCAGCATTTT

j_gene: TRBJ2-4
v_gene: TRBV7-3
d_gene: TRBD1
abundance: -
CDR3aa: CASSLQGALAKNIQYF
CDR3nt: TGTGCCAGCAGCTTACAGGGGGCCTTAGCCAAAAACATTCAGTACTTC

j_gene: TRBJ2-2
v_gene: TRBV27
d_gene: TRBD2
abundance: -
CDR3aa: CASSPPAGDLTGELFF
CDR3nt: TGTGCCAGCAGTCCCCCCGCGGGGGATTTGACCGGGGAGCTGTTTTTT